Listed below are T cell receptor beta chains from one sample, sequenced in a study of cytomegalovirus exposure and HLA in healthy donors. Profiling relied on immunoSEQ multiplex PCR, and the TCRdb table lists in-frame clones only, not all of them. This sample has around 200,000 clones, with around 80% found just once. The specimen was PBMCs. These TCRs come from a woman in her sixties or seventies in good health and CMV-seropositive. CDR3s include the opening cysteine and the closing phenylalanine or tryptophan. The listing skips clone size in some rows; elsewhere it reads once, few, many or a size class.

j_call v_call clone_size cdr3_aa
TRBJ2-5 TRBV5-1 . CASSPGQRTKETQYF
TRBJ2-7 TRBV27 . CASTSWGEATYEQYF
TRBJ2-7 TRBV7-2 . CASSRDRNSGEQYF
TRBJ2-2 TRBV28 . CASSPGSTGGPGELFF
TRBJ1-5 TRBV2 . CASSTHGVGNQPQHF
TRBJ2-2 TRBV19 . CASKDQGGMGTGELFF
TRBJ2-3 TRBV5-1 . CASSRFGRTSSTDTQYF
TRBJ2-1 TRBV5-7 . CASSSRWGPYNEQFF
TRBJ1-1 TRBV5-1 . CASSSRDIGTEAFF
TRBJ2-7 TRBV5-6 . CASSLEVGDEQYF
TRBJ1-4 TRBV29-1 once CSVDPTGRNEKLFF
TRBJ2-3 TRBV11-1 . CASSRMTRGDTQYF
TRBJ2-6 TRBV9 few CASSVMDTGANVLTF
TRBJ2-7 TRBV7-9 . CASTPEALTYEQYF
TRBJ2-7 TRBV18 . CASSPQLDRGSEQYF
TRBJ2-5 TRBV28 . CASSRRLAGGETQYF
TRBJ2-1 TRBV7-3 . CASSLGQVGDEQFF
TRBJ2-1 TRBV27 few CASSLTGLAINYEQFF
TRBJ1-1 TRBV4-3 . CASSQDWGQDALLNTEAFF
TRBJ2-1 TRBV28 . CASSTTDLRQFF
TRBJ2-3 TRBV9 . CASSEGSAVSTDTQYF
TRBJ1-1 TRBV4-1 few CASSQDVKGNRRNTEAFF
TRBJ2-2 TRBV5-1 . CASKPRQGVTRNKNTGELFF
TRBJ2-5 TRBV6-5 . CASRTGGETQYF
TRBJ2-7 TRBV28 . CASSLTHYEQYF
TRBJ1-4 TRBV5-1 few CASTLFPATNEKLFF
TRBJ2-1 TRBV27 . CASTMTSRSSYNEQFF
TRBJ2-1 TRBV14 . CASSHPRLGPWGDEQFF
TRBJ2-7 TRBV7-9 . CSSSLLGGARSYEQYF
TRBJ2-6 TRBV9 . CASSVAPSGANVLTF
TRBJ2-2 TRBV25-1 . CASSELKQGRNTGELFF
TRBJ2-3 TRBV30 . CAWSVFALAGGTDTQYF
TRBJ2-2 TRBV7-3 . CASSFSGGIGAGELFF
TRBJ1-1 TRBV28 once CASSFQGGNTEAFF
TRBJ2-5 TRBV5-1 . CASSPTGGSAETQYF
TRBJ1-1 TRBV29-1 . CSAQKGGQITEAFF
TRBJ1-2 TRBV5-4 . CASSLGLGGLYGYTF
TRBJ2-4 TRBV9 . CASSGLAGGGSQYF
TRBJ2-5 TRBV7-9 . CASSREETQYF
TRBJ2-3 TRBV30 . CAWRYSGETQYF
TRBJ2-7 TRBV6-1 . CASSERTGTGGYEQYF
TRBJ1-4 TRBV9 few CASSPGDRDSEKLFF
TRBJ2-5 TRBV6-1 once CASRGLAGQETQYF
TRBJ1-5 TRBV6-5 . CASSHQTGVGQPQHF
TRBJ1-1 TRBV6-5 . CASTGQGVAYTEAFF
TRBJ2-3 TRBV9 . CASSVGLQDSTDTQYF
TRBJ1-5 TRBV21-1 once CASSKRGDEGDSQGQPQHF
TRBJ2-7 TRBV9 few CASSVATGGYEQYF
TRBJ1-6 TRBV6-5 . CASSYGDSRWPLHF
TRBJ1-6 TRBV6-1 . CASRSGTANSPLHF
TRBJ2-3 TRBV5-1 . CASSLSLTGDTDTQYF
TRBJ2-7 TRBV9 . CASSDSLSRGLAPHEQYF
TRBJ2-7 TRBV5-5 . CASSSGLADLYEQYF
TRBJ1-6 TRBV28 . CASSWGQMNSPLHF
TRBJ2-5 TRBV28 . CASKTSGRSPYQETQYF